The source of this T cell receptor (beta chain) is a study of control samples from healthy donors and cancer patients. Notes on this clone: One end of the junction does not line up with germline, which may come from a read error.

Germline CDR1 is MNHNY and CDR2 is SVGAGI (reference sequence). CDR3 size: 12 residues. Repertoires were generated with immunoSEQ multiplex PCR, while TCRdb's copy carries only in-frame clones and drops some. The data hold about 220,000 clones, with roughly 94% observed a single time. The chain joins TRBV6-6 to TRBJ1-2, with 8 bases aligning to TRBD1. Sequenced: blood. This receptor was identified in a man aged 50 or older in good health. The CDR3 DNA sequence: TGTGCCAGCAGTTACTGGACAGGGCCCGACGCCTTC. Its protein is CASSYWTGPDAF.